This T cell receptor beta chain was profiled in a study of T cell repertoires in cytomegalovirus infection. The wider study: An indication of both CMV infection and matching HLA type came from public TCR beta signatures.

This clonotype was counted only a few times. Its specificity is unknown. TCRdb re-derived calls from the reads in MiXCR, one entry per CDR3 protein. The sample holds roughly 730,000 distinct CDR3 sequences, about 30% seen once. The CDR3 is made up of 14 amino acids. Trimming removed 0 bases at V and 2 bases at J, with 6 bases between. CDR1 and CDR2 from the germline V gene are SGHRS and YFSETQ. The TCR originated in a human donor in good health (CMV status not recorded). Some clones in this sample may be carry-over from other donors' samples. The sequenced sample was cultured PBMCs, obtained from culture after CMV antigen stimulation. The chain has TRBV5-1 and TRBJ1-5; D unclear. CDR3 sequence reads: CASSLDGRNQPQHF. CDR3 in DNA: TGCGCCAGCAGCTTGGACGGACGCAATCAGCCCCAGCATTTT.